Presented here are 5 T cell receptor beta chains from one specimen sequenced in a study of CD8+CD57+ T cells in acquired aplastic anemia. Patients chosen for sequencing had CD8+CD57+ cells that had expanded, as shown by flow cytometry. Genomic DNA provided the template from which TCR beta VDJ and CDR3 profiles were obtained. TCRdb redid the calling of the reads with MiXCR, one entry per CDR3 protein. Here the sample spans about 250,000 distinct CDR3 sequences, more than 45% being singletons. The sequencing sample was made of sorted CD4+, CD8+, or CD8+CD57+ T cells (not recorded which) from PBMCs. The receptors stem from a human donor with aplastic anemia.

This clonotype was seen ten or more times. CDR3 protein: CASSVFDSGTEAFF. DNA for the CDR3: TGTGCCAGCAGCGTTTTCGACAGCGGCACTGAAGCTTTCTTT. The genes are TRBV9 and TRBJ1-1; D is perhaps TRBD1 (5 bases). The germline V gene has CDR1 SGDLS and CDR2 YYNGEE. Trimming shortened V by 2 bases and J by 4 bases, and 12 bases separated the two germline ends. This CDR3 spans 14 amino acids.

The chain uses TRBV6-5 and TRBJ1-5, with D possibly being TRBD1 (6 bases). CDR1 and CDR2 from the germline V gene are MNHEY and SVGAGI. With 2 bases removed from V and 4 bases from J, the gap between germline ends came to 15 bases. There are 16 residues in the CDR3. CDR3 protein: CASSYGAGDGNQPQHF. CDR3 sequence (DNA): TGTGCCAGCAGTTACGGGGCAGGGGATGGTAATCAGCCCCAGCATTTT.

This clonotype came up many times. J is TRBJ2-1 and V is TRBV7-8; 8 positions match TRBD2. With V trimmed by 5 bases and J by 5 bases, 8 bases remained unmatched. Germline V CDR1 and CDR2: SGHVS, FQNEAQ. There are 15 residues in the CDR3. CDR3 amino acids: CASSPYGGGDNEQFF. In nucleotides, the CDR3 is TGTGCCAGCAGCCCCTACGGGGGGGGTGACAATGAGCAGTTCTTC.

This chain connects TRBV12-3 or TRBV12-4 to TRBJ1-6; 9 bases fit TRBD1. J gave up 11 bases and V 5 bases, and 7 bases lay outside the gene matches. The CDR3 sequence is 14 residues long. The CDR3 spells CASSPIQGAAPLHF. The CDR3 DNA follows: TGTGCCAGCAGTCCAATACAGGGGGCGGCACCCCTCCACTTT.

On this clonotype itself: A much larger clone lies a single base off, so this may be a read error. The rearrangement uses TRBV9 and TRBJ2-1, with a tentative D call TRBD2 (5 bases). This CDR3 has 15 residues. CDR1 is SGDLS, CDR2 YYNGEE, per germline. In DNA form, the CDR3 reads TGTGCCAGCAGCCCCGCCGGGGTCGTAAACAATGAGCGGTTCTTC. It encodes CASSPAGVVNNERFF.